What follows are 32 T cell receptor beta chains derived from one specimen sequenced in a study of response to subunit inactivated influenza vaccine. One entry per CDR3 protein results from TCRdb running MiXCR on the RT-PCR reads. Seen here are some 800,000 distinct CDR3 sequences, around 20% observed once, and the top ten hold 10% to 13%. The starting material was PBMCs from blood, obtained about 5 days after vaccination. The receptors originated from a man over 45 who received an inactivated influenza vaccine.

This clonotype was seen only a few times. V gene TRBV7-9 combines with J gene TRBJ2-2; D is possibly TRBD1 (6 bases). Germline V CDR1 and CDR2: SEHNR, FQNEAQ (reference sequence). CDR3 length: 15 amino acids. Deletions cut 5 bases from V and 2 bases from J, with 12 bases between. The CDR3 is CASSLDSGNTGELFF. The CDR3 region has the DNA TGTGCCAGCAGCCTGGACAGTGGTAACACCGGGGAGCTGTTTTTT.

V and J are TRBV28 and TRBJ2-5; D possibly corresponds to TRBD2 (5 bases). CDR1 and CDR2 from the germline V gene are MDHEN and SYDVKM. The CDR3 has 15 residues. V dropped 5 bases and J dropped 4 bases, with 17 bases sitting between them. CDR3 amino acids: CASSRLREGLETQYF. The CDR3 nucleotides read TGTGCCAGCAGTAGACTTCGCGAGGGCCTAGAGACCCAGTACTTC.

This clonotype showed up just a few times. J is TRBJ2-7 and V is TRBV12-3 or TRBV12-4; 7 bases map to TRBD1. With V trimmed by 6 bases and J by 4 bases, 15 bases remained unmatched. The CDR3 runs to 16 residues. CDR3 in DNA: TGTGCCAGCAGCTACCCCAACAGGGGACGTAGGTACGAGCAGTACTTC. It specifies CASSYPNRGRRYEQYF.

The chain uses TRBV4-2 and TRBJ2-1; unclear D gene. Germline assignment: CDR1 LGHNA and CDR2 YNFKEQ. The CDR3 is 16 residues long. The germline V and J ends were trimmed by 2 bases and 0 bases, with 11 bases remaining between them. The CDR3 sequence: CASSQKAESSYNEQFF. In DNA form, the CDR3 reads TGTGCCAGCAGCCAAAAAGCTGAGAGCTCCTACAATGAGCAGTTCTTC.

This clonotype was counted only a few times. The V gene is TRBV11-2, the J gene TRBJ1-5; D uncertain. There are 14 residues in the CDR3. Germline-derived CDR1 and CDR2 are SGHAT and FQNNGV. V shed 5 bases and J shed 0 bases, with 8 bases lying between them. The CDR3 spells CASSPGASNQPQHF. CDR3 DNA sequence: TGTGCCAGCAGCCCTGGCGCTAGCAATCAGCCCCAGCATTTT.

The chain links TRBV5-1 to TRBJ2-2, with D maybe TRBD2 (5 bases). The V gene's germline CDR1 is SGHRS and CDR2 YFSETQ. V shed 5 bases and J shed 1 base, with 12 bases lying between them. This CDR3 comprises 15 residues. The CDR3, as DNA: TGCGCCAGCAGGGGAGAATCAGGGAACACCGGGGAGCTGTTTTTT. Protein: CASRGESGNTGELFF.

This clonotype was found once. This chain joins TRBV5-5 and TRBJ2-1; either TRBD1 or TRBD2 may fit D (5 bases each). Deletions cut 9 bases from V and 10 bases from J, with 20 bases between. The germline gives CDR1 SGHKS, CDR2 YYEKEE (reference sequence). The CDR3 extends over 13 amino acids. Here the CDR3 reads CAMGPGLVNEQFF. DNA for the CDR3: TGTGCCATGGGCCCGGGGCTAGTCAACGAGCAGTTCTTC.

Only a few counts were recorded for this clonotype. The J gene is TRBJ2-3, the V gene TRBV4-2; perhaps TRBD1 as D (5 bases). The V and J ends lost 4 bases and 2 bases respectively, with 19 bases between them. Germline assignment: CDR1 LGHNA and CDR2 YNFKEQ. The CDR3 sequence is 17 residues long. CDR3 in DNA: TGTGCCAGCAGCCGCGCCCAAAGGGGCGGTCCCACAGATACGCAGTATTTT. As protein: CASSRAQRGGPTDTQYF.

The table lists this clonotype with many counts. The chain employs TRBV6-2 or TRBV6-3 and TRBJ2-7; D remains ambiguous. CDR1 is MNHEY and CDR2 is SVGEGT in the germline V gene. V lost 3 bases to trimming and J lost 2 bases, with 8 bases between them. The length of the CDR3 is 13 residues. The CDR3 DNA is TGTGCCAGCAGTTATTTGGCTACCTACGAGCAGTACTTC. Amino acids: CASSYLATYEQYF.

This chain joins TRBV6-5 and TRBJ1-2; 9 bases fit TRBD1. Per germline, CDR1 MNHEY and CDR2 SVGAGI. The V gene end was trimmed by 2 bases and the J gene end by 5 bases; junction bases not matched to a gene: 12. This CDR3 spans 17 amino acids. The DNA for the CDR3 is TGTGCCAGCAGTTACACCACTCAGACAGGGGGAGGTTATGGCTACACCTTC. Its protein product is CASSYTTQTGGGYGYTF.

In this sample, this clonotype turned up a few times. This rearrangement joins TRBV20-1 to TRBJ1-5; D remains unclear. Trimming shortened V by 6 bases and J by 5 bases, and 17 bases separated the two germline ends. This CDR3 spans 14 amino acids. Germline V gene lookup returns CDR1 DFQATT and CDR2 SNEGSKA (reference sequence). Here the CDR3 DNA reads TGCAGTGCCCAGGACCAAAGCGCGGATCAGCCCCAGCATTTT. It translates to CSAQDQSADQPQHF.

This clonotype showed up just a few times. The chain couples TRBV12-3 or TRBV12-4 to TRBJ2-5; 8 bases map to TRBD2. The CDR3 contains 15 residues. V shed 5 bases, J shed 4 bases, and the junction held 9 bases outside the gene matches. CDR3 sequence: CASSTIAGYGETQYF. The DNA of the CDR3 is TGTGCCAGCAGTACGATAGCGGGGTATGGAGAGACCCAGTACTTC.

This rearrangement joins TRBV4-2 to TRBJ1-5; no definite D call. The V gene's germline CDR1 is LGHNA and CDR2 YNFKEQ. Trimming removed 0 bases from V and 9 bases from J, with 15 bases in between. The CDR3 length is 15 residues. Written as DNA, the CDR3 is TGTGCCAGCAGCCAAGATGCCTCGCCGGGGTGGCCCCAGCATTTT. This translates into CASSQDASPGWPQHF.

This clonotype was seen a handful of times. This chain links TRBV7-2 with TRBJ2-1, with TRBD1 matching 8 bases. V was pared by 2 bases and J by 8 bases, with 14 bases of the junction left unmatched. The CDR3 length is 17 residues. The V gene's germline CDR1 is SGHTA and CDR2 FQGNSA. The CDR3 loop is CASSLSPGTGGRDEQFF. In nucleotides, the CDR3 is TGTGCCAGCAGCTTAAGCCCCGGGACAGGCGGTAGAGATGAGCAGTTCTTC.

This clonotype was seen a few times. CDR3 residues: CASSWGQSYEQYF. In DNA, the CDR3 is TGCGCCAGCAGCTGGGGGCAGAGCTACGAGCAGTACTTC. The V and J genes are TRBV5-1 and TRBJ2-7; possibly TRBD1 for D (6 bases). Germline loops: CDR1 SGHRS, CDR2 YFSETQ. Trimming removed 3 bases from V and 3 bases from J, with 10 bases in between. This CDR3 has 13 amino acids.

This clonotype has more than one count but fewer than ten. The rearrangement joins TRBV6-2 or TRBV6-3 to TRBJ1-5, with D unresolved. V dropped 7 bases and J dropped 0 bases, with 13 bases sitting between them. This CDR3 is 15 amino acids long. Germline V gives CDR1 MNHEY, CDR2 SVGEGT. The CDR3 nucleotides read TGTGCCAGCATGTTGGACGGAAATAGCAATCAGCCCCAGCATTTT. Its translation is CASMLDGNSNQPQHF.

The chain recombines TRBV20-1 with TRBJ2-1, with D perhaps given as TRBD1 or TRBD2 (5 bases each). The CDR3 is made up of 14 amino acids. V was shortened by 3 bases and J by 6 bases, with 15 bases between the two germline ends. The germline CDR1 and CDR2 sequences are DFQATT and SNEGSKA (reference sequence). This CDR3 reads CSASRGRISNEQFF. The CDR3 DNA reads TGCAGTGCTAGTCGGGGCAGGATATCCAATGAGCAGTTCTTC.

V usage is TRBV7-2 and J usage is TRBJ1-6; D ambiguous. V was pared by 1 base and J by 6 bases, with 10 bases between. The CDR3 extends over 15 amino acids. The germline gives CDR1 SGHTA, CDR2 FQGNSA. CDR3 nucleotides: TGTGCCAGCAGCTTAGAACTGACACTTAATTCACCCCTCCACTTT. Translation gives CASSLELTLNSPLHF.

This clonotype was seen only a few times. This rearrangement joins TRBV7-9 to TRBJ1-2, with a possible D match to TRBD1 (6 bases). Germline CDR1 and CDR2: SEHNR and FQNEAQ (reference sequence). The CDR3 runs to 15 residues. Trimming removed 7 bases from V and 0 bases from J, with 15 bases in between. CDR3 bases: TGTGCCAGCACCCCCACAGGGCTCGCTAACTATGGCTACACCTTC. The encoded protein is CASTPTGLANYGYTF.

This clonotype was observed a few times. The CDR3 spells CSVIPYNEGTYEQYF. For the CDR3, the DNA is TGCAGCGTTATACCTTACAACGAGGGTACCTACGAGCAGTACTTC. The chain combines TRBV29-1 with TRBJ2-7; D perhaps matches TRBD2 (5 bases). V was trimmed by 5 bases and J by 2 bases, leaving 19 bases between them. CDR1 and CDR2 (germline): SQVTM, ANQGSEA. The CDR3 consists of 15 residues.

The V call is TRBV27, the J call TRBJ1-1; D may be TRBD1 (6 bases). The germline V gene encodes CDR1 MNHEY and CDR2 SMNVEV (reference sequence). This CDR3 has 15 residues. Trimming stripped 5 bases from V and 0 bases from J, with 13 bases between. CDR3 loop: CASSQNRVLNTEAFF. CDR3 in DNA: TGTGCCAGCAGTCAAAACAGGGTACTGAACACTGAAGCTTTCTTT.

CDR3 amino acids: CASSFMTASYEQYF. The CDR3 bases are TGTGCCAGCAGCTTCATGACGGCCTCCTACGAGCAGTACTTC. This chain links TRBV12-3 or TRBV12-4 with TRBJ2-7; D remains unclear. The V end lost 6 bases, the J end lost 0 bases, and 12 bases lay between the germline ends. The CDR3 runs to 14 residues.

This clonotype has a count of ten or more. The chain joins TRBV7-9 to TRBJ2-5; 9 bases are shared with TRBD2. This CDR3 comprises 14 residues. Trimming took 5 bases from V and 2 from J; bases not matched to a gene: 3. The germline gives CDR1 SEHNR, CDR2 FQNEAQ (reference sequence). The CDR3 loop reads CASSPSGVQETQYF. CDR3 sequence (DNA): TGTGCCAGCAGCCCTAGCGGGGTTCAAGAGACCCAGTACTTC.

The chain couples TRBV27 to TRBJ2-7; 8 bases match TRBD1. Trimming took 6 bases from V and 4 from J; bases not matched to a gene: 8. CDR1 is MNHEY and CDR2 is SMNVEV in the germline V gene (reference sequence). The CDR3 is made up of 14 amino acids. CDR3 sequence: CASRPGQAVYEQYF. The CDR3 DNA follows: TGTGCCAGCAGACCGGGACAGGCTGTTTACGAGCAGTACTTC.

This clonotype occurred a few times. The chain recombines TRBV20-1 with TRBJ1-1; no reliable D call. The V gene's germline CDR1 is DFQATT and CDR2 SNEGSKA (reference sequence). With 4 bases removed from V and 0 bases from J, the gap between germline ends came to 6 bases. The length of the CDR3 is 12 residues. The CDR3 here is CSATAVNTEAFF. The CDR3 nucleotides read TGCAGTGCTACTGCAGTGAACACTGAAGCTTTCTTT.

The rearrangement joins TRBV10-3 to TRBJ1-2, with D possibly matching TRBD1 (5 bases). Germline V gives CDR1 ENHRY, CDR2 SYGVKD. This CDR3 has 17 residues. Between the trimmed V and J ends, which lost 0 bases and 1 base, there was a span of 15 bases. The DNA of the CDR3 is TGTGCCATCAGTGAGTCCCCAGGGTCGGCATATAACTATGGCTACACCTTC. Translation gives CAISESPGSAYNYGYTF.

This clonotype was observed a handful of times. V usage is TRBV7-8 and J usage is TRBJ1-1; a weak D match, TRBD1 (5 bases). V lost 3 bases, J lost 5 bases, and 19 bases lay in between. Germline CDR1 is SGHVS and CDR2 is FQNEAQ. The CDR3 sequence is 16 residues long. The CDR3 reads CASSLGGASGGTEAFF. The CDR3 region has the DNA TGTGCCAGCAGCTTGGGGGGAGCCAGCGGGGGGACTGAAGCTTTCTTT.

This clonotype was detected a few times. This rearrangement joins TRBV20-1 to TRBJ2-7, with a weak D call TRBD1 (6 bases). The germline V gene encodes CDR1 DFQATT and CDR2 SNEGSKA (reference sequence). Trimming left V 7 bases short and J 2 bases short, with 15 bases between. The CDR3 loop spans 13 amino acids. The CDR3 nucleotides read TGCAGTGGTTCCAGGGGCTCGACCTACGAGCAGTACTTC. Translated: CSGSRGSTYEQYF.

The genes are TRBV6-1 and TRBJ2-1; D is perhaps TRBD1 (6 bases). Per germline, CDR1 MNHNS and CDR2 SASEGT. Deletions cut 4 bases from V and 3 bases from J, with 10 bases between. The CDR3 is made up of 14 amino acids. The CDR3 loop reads CASSGGQNYNEQFF. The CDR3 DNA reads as TGTGCCAGCAGTGGTGGACAGAACTACAATGAGCAGTTCTTC.

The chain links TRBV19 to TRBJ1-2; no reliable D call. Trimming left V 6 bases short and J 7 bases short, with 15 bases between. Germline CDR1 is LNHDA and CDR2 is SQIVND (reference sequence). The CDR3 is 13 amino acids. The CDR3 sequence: CASSPSTFGGYTF. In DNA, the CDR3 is TGTGCCAGTAGCCCGTCCACCTTCGGTGGCTACACCTTC. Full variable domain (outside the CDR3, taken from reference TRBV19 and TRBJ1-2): DGGITQSPKYLFRKEGQNVTLSCEQNLNHDAMYWYRQDPGQGLRLIYYSQIVNDFQKGDIAEGYSVSREKKESFPLTVTSAQKNPTAFYLCASSPSTFGGYTFGSGTRLTVV.

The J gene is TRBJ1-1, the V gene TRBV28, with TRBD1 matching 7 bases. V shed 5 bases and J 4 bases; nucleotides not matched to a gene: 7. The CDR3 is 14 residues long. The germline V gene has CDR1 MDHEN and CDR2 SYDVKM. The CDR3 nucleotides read TGTGCCAGCAGTCTGACAGGGTCGATCACTGAAGCTTTCTTT. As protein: CASSLTGSITEAFF.

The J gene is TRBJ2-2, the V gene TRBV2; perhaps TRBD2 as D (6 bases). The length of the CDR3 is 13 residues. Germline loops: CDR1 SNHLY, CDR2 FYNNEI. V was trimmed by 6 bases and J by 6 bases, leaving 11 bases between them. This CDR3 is CASRRSGPGELFF. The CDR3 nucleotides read TGTGCCAGCAGGAGAAGCGGGCCCGGGGAGCTGTTTTTT.